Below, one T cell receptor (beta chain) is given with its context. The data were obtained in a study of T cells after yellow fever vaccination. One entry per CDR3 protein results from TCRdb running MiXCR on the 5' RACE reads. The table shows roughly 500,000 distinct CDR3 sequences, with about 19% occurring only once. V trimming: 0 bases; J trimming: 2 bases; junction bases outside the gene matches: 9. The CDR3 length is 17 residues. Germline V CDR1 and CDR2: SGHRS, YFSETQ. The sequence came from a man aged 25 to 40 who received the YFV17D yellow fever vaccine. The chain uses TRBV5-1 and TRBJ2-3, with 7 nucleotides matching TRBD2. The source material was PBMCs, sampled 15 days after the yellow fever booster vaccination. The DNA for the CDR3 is TGCGCCAGCAGCTTGGGGCTAGTAGCGGGCTCCACAGATACGCAGTATTTT. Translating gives CASSLGLVAGSTDTQYF.